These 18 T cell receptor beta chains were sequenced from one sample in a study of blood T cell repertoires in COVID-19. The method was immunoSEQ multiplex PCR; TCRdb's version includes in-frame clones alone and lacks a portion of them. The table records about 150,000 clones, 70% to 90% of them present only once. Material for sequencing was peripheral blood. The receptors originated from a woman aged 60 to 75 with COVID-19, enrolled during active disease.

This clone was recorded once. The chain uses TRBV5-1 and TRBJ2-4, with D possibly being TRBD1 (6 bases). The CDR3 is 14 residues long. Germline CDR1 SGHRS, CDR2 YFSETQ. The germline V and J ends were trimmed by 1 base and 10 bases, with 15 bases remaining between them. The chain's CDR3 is CASSLTAQGNIQYF. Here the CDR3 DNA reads TGCGCCAGCAGCTTGACTGCACAGGGAAATATTCAGTACTTC.

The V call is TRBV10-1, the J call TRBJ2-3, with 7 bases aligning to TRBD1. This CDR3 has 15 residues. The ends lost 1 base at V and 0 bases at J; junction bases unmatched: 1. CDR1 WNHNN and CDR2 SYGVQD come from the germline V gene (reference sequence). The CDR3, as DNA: TGCGCCAGCAGTGAGTACAGGGGTAGCACAGATACGCAGTATTTT. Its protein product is CASSEYRGSTDTQYF.

The CDR3 nucleotides are TGTGCCAGCAGTTACTCAGCGGGGGTTTACTTC. It yields the protein CASSYSAGVYF. The genes are TRBV6-5 and TRBJ2-5, with 8 bases aligning to TRBD2. CDR3 length equals 11 residues. The germline CDR1 and CDR2 sequences are MNHEY and SVGAGI. Trimming cost V 0 bases and J 14 bases; bases outside gene matches: 2.

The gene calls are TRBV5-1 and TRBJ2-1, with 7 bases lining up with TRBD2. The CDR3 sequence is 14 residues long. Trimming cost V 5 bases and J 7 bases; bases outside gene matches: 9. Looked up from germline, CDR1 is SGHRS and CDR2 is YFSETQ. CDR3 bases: TGCGCCAGCAGGGCGCTGGCGGGGGTGAATGAGCAGTTCTTC. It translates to CASRALAGVNEQFF.

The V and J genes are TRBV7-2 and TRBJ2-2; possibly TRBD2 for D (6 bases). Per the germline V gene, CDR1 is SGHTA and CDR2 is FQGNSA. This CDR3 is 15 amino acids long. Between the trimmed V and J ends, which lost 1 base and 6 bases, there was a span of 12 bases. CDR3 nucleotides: TGTGCCAGCAGCTTAGTCGGGCCGGGAGCCGGGGAGCTGTTTTTT. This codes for CASSLVGPGAGELFF.

The CDR3 spells CASSLESGLNGYTF. The CDR3 region has the DNA TGTGCCAGCAGCTTGGAGTCGGGACTCAATGGCTACACCTTC. This chain links TRBV5-8 with TRBJ1-2; D perhaps matches TRBD1 (5 bases). Germline V gene sequence: CDR1 SGHTS, CDR2 YDEGEE. The CDR3 consists of 14 residues. The V and J ends lost 0 bases and 6 bases respectively, with 12 bases between them.

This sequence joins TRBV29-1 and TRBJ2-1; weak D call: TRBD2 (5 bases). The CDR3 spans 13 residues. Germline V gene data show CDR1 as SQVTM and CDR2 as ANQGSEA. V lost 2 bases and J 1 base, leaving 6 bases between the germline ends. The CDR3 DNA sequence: TGCAGCGTTGAACGGGGATCCTACAATGAGCAGTTCTTC. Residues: CSVERGSYNEQFF.

The CDR3 here is CAWSRLAVSTDTQYF. For the CDR3, the DNA is TGTGCCTGGAGTAGACTAGCGGTTAGCACAGATACGCAGTATTTT. The chain has TRBV30 and TRBJ2-3, with 9 bases matching TRBD2. V lost 2 bases to trimming and J lost 0 bases; unmatched junction nucleotides: 3. The CDR3 is 15 residues long. CDR1 and CDR2 (germline): GTSNPN, SVGIG (reference sequence).

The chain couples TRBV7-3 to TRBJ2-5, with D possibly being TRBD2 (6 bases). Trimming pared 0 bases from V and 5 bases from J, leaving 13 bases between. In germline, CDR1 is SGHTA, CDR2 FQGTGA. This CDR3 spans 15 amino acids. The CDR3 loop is CASSLTAGMPETQYF. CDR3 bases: TGTGCCAGCAGCTTAACGGCGGGGATGCCGGAGACCCAGTACTTC.

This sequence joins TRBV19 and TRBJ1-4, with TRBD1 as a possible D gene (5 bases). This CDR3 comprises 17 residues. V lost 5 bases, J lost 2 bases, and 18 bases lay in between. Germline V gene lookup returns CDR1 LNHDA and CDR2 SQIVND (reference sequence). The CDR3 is CASSWTTTSSTNEKLFF. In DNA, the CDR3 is TGTGCCAGTAGTTGGACAACCACGTCCTCGACTAATGAAAAACTGTTTTTT. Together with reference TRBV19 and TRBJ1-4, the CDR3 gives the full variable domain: DGGITQSPKYLFRKEGQNVTLSCEQNLNHDAMYWYRQDPGQGLRLIYYSQIVNDFQKGDIAEGYSVSREKKESFPLTVTSAQKNPTAFYLCASSWTTTSSTNEKLFFGSGTQLSVL.

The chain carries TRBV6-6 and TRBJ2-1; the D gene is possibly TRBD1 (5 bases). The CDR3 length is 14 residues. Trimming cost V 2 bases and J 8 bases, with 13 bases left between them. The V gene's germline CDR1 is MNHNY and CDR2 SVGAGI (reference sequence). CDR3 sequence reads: CASSYEGVGDEQFF. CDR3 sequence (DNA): TGTGCCAGCAGTTACGAAGGGGTGGGTGATGAGCAGTTCTTC.

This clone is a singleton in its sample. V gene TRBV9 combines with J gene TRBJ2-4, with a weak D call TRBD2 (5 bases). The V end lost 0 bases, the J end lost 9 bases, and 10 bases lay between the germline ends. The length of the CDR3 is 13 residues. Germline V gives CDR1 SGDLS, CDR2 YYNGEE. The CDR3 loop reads CASSVANRGIQYF. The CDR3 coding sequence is TGTGCCAGCAGCGTAGCCAACCGGGGCATTCAGTACTTC.

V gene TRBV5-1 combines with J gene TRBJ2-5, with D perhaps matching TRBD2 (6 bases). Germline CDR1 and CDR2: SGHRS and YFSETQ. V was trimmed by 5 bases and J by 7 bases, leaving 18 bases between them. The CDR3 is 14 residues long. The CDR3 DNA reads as TGCGCCAGCAGGAAATCGGAGGGATTGGGGACCCAGTACTTC. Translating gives CASRKSEGLGTQYF.

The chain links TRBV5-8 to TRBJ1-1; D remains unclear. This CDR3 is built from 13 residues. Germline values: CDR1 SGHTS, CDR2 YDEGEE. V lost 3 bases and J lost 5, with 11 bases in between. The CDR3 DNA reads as TGTGCCAGCAGCTCCCGCGCTGATACTGAAGCTTTCTTT. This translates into CASSSRADTEAFF.

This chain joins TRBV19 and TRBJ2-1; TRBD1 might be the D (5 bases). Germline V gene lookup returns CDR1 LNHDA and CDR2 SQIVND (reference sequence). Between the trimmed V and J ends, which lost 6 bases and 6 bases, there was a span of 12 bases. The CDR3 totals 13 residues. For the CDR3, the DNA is TGTGCCAGTAGGGAAACAGGTGCCAATGAGCAGTTCTTC. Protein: CASRETGANEQFF.

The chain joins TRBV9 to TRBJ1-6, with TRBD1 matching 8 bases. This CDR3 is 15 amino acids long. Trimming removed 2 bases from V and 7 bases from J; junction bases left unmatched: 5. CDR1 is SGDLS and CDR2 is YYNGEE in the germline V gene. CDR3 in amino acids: CASSVTGQGNSPLHF. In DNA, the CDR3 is TGTGCCAGCAGCGTCACAGGACAGGGAAATTCACCCCTCCACTTT.

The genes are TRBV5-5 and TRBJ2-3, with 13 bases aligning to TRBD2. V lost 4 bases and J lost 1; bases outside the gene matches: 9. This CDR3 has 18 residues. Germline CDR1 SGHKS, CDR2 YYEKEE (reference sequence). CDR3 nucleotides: TGTGCCAGCAGCCCGAGGACTAGCGGGGGAGGTGGCACAGATACGCAGTATTTT. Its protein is CASSPRTSGGGGTDTQYF. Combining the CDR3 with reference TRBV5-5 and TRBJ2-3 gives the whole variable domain DAGVTQSPTHLIKTRGQQVTLRCSPISGHKSVSWYQQVLGQGPQFIFQYYEKEERGRGNFPDRFSARQFPNYSSELNVNALLLGDSALYLCASSPRTSGGGGTDTQYFGPGTRLTVL.

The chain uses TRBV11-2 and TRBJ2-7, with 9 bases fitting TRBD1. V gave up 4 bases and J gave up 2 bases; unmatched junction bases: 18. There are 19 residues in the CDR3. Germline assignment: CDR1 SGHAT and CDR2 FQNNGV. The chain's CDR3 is CASSSEIGGDRELPYEQYF. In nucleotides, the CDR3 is TGTGCCAGCAGCTCCGAAATAGGAGGGGACAGGGAGCTTCCCTACGAGCAGTACTTC.